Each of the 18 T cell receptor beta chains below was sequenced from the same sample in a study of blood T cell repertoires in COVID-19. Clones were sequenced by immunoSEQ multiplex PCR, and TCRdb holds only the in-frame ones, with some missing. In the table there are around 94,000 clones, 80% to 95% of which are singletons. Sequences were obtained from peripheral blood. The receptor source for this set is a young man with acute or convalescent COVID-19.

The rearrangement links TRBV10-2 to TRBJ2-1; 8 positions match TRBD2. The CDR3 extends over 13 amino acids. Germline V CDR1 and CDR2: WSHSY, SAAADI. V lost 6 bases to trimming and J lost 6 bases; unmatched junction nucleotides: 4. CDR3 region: CASSGRARNEQFF. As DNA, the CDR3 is TGCGCCAGCAGCGGGAGGGCCCGCAATGAGCAGTTCTTC.

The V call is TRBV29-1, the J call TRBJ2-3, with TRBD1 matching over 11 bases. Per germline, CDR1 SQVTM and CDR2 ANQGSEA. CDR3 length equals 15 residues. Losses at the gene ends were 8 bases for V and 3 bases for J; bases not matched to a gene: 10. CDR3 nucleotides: TGCAGCCGCTCCCAAGGACAGGGGGCGACAGATACGCAGTATTTT. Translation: CSRSQGQGATDTQYF.

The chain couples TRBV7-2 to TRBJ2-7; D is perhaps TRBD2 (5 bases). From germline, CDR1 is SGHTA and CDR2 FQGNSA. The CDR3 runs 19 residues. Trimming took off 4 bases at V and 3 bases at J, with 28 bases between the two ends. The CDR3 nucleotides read TGTGCCAGCAGCTCCCCTTTGAGAGGGCTTGGGCCCTCCTACTACGAGCAGTACTTC. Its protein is CASSSPLRGLGPSYYEQYF.

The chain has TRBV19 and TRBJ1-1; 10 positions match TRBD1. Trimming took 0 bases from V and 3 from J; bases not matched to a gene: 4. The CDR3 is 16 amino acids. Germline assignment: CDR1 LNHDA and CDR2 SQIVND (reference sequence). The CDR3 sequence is CASSIDWDRGDTEAFF. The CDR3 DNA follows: TGTGCCAGTAGTATAGACTGGGACAGGGGAGACACTGAAGCTTTCTTT.

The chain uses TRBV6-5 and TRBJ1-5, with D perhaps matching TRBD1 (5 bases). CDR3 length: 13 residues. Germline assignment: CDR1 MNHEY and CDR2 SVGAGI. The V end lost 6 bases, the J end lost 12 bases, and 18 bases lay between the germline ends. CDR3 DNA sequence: TGTGCCAGCAGGCTGAACCGGGACTGGGGCCAGCATTTT. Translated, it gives CASRLNRDWGQHF.

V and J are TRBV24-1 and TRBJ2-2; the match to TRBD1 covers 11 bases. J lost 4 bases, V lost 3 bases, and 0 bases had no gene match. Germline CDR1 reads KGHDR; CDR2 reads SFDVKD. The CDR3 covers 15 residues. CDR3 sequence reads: CATSDGTGGTGELFF. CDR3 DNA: TGTGCCACCAGTGATGGGACAGGGGGCACCGGGGAGCTGTTTTTT.

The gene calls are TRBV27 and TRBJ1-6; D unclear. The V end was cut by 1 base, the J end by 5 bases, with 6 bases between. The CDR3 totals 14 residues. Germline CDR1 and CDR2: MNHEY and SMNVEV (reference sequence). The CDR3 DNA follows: TGTGCCAGCAGTTTATGGGCAGATAATTCACCCCTCCACTTT. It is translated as CASSLWADNSPLHF.

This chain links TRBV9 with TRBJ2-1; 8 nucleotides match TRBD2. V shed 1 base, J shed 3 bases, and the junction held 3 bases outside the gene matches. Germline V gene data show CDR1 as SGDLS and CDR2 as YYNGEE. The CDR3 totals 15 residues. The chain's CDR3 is CASSVNSGDYNEQFF. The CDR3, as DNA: TGTGCCAGCAGCGTAAATAGCGGGGACTACAATGAGCAGTTCTTC. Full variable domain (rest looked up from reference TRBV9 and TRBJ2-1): DSGVTQTPKHLITATGQRVTLRCSPRSGDLSVYWYQQSLDQGLQFLIQYYNGEERAKGNILERFSAQQFPDLHSELNLSSLELGDSALYFCASSVNSGDYNEQFFGPGTRLTVL.

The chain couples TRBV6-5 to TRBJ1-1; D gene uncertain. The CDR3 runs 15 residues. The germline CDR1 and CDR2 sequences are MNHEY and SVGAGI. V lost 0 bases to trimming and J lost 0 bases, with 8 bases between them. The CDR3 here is CASSYSEGLNTEAFF. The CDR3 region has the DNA TGTGCCAGCAGTTACTCTGAGGGTCTGAACACTGAAGCTTTCTTT.

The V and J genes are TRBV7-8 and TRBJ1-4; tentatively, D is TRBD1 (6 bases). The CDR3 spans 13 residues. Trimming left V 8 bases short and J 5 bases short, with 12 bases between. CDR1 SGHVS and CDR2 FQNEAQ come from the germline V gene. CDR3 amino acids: CASGRGKNEKLFF. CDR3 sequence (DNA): TGTGCCAGCGGAAGGGGGAAAAATGAAAAACTGTTTTTT.

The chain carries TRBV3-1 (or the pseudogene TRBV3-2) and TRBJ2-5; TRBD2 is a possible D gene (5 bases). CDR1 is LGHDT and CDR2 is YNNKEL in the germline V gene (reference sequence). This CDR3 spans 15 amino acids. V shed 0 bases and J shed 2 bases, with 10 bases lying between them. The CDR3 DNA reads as TGTGCCAGCAGCCAAGATCTCAGCGGTCAAGAGACCCAGTACTTC. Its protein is CASSQDLSGQETQYF.

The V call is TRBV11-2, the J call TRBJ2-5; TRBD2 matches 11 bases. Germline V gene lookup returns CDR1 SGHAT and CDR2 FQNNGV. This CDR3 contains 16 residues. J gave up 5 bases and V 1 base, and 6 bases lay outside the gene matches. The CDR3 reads CASSLGVAGGLETQYF. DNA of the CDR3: TGTGCCAGCAGCTTAGGGGTAGCGGGGGGGCTTGAGACCCAGTACTTC.

For the CDR3, the DNA is TGTGCCAGCACTTTGGACCCTCAGGGGACCTATGGCTACACCTTC. Protein sequence: CASTLDPQGTYGYTF. The chain joins TRBV27 to TRBJ1-2, with D possibly matching TRBD1 (6 bases). The CDR3 loop spans 15 amino acids. CDR1 and CDR2 from the germline V gene are MNHEY and SMNVEV (reference sequence). V gave up 7 bases and J gave up 4 bases, with 19 bases separating them.

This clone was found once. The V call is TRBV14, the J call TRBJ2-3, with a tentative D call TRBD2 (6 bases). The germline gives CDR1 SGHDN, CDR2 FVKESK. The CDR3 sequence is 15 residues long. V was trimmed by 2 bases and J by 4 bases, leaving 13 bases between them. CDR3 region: CASSQWGGGPDTQYF. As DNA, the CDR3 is TGTGCCAGCAGCCAATGGGGAGGTGGGCCAGATACGCAGTATTTT.

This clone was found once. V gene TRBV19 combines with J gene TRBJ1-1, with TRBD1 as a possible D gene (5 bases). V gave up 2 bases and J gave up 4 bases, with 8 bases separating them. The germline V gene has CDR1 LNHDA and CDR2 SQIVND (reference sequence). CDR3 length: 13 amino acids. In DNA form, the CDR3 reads TGTGCCAGTAGTATAAGGGGCCTCACTGAAGCTTTCTTT. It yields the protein CASSIRGLTEAFF.

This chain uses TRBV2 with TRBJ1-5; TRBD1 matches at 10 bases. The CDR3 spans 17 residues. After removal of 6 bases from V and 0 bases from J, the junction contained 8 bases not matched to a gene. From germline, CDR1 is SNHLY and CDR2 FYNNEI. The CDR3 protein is CASSGTGVTDSNQPQHF. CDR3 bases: TGTGCCAGCAGCGGGACAGGGGTTACAGATAGCAATCAGCCCCAGCATTTT.

The CDR3 DNA reads TGCAGCGTTGCAGGGTCGGATGAAAAACTGTTTTTT. This translates into CSVAGSDEKLFF. The V and J genes are TRBV29-1 and TRBJ1-4; D is possibly TRBD1 (5 bases). The CDR3 runs 12 residues. Between the trimmed V and J ends, which lost 4 bases and 6 bases, there was a span of 9 bases. Germline values: CDR1 SQVTM, CDR2 ANQGSEA. Looking up the rest from reference TRBV29-1 and TRBJ1-4 gives the full variable domain: SAVISQKPSRDICQRGTSLTIQCQVDSQVTMMFWYRQQPGQSLTLIATANQGSEATYESGFVIDKFPISRPNLTFSTLTVSNMSPEDSSIYLCSVAGSDEKLFFGSGTQLSVL.

CDR3 DNA: TGTGCCAGCAGCACTTTGGCGCCCGGGACAGTAAATTCACCCCTCCACTTT. Its translation is CASSTLAPGTVNSPLHF. V gene TRBV5-4 combines with J gene TRBJ1-6; 7 bases match TRBD1. CDR1 and CDR2 from the germline V gene are SGHNT and YYREEE (reference sequence). J lost 7 bases, V lost 4 bases, and 14 bases had no gene match. The CDR3 is made up of 17 amino acids.